The 10 T cell receptor beta chains listed next were all sequenced from one sample in a study of blood T cell repertoires in COVID-19. Assay used: immunoSEQ multiplex PCR; TCRdb lists only in-frame clones, some missing. The table shows 80,000 to 95,000 clones, with 88% occurring only once. Sequenced material: peripheral blood. These receptors originate from a man between 65 and 85 years old with acute or convalescent COVID-19.

This clone was seen more than once but under ten times. The rearrangement uses TRBV11-2 and TRBJ2-7, with 9 bases aligning to TRBD2. This CDR3 comprises 15 residues. Germline V gene lookup returns CDR1 SGHAT and CDR2 FQNNGV. V was clipped by 0 bases and J by 6 bases; unmatched bases: 6. The CDR3 loop reads CASSLESGRRGEQYF. The CDR3 region has the DNA TGTGCCAGCAGCTTAGAGAGCGGGAGGCGCGGCGAGCAGTACTTC.

The chain employs TRBV20-1 and TRBJ1-5; 8 bases align to TRBD1. V trimming: 3 bases; J trimming: 6 bases; junction bases outside the gene matches: 7. Germline lookup yields CDR1 DFQATT and CDR2 SNEGSKA (reference sequence). The CDR3 covers 14 residues. DNA of the CDR3: TGCAGTGCTAGTGGTGCAGGGGGCACTCAGCCCCAGCATTTT. Its protein product is CSASGAGGTQPQHF.

CDR3 loop: CASSFADRPNYGYTF. The DNA of the CDR3 is TGTGCCAGCAGCTTCGCGGACAGGCCCAACTATGGCTACACCTTC. V and J are TRBV13 and TRBJ1-2, with 7 bases aligning to TRBD1. The CDR3 covers 15 residues. J lost 2 bases, V lost 3 bases, and 6 bases had no gene match. The V gene's germline CDR1 is PRHDT and CDR2 FYEKMQ (reference sequence).

This rearrangement joins TRBV30 to TRBJ1-6; unclear D gene. The V gene lost 4 bases and the J gene lost 10 bases, with 11 bases spanning the gap. The CDR3 extends over 12 amino acids. From germline, CDR1 is GTSNPN and CDR2 SVGIG (reference sequence). The CDR3 coding sequence is TGTGCCTGGAACCAAGCGGGCTCACCCCTCCACTTT. It is translated as CAWNQAGSPLHF.

The chain employs TRBV11-2 and TRBJ2-3; D perhaps matches TRBD2 (6 bases). V lost 5 bases and J lost 3, with 15 bases in between. The V gene's germline CDR1 is SGHAT and CDR2 FQNNGV. This CDR3 spans 15 amino acids. The CDR3 sequence: CASSLMAGSTDTQYF. CDR3 coding DNA: TGTGCCAGCAGCCTTATGGCCGGGAGTACAGATACGCAGTATTTT.

The chain employs TRBV6-5 and TRBJ1-2; a weak D match, TRBD1 (6 bases). Trimming removed 6 bases from V and 5 bases from J, with 16 bases in between. Germline CDR1 and CDR2: MNHEY and SVGAGI. The length of the CDR3 is 14 residues. CDR3 residues: CASRAQGRAYGYTF. The CDR3 DNA follows: TGTGCCAGCAGGGCGCAGGGGCGGGCATATGGCTACACCTTC.

This chain links TRBV4-3 with TRBJ1-3, with a weak D call TRBD1 (6 bases). This CDR3 contains 15 residues. Trimming cost V 0 bases and J 4 bases, with 10 bases left between them. CDR1 and CDR2 (germline): LGHNA, YSLEER. Here the CDR3 reads CASSQETGTGNTIYF. CDR3 DNA: TGCGCCAGCAGCCAAGAGACAGGTACGGGAAACACCATATATTTT.

The genes are TRBV2 and TRBJ2-7; D gene unclear. The CDR3 loop spans 15 amino acids. Germline CDR1 SNHLY, CDR2 FYNNEI. The ends were cut back, 1 base at V and 0 bases at J, with 10 bases in the middle. The CDR3 here is CASSEGQVSSYEQYF. The CDR3 region has the DNA TGTGCCAGCAGTGAAGGGCAGGTGAGCTCCTACGAGCAGTACTTC.

The chain joins TRBV15 to TRBJ1-5; no reliable D call. CDR3 length: 15 residues. The germline V gene has CDR1 LNHNV and CDR2 YYDKDF (reference sequence). V was pared by 3 bases and J by 2 bases, with 11 bases between. For the CDR3, the DNA is TGTGCCACCAGCAGGACGGTTCAGGGCAATCAGCCCCAGCATTTT. Translated, it gives CATSRTVQGNQPQHF.

The genes are TRBV24-1 and TRBJ2-7; D might be TRBD1 (6 bases). Trimming shortened V by 4 bases and J by 5 bases, and 14 bases separated the two germline ends. Germline CDR1 and CDR2: KGHDR and SFDVKD. The CDR3 length is 14 residues. The CDR3 sequence: CATSERSGVHEQYF. The CDR3 nucleotides are TGTGCCACCAGTGAGCGCTCAGGGGTCCACGAGCAGTACTTC.